This T cell receptor (beta chain) was documented in a study of blood T cell repertoires in COVID-19. In the study overall: T cells, B-cell-depleted T cells, or PBMCs provided the cDNA or gDNA that served as material.

Libraries were prepared by immunoSEQ multiplex PCR; TCRdb keeps only in-frame clonotypes and omits some of them. Among roughly 340,000 clones listed, 80% to 90% were seen once. This clone was seen once. This CDR3 region has 12 residues. The germline V gene encodes CDR1 SQVTM and CDR2 ANQGSEA. The germline V and J ends were trimmed by 6 bases and 5 bases, with 13 bases remaining between them. The chain links TRBV29-1 to TRBJ1-2; perhaps TRBD1 as D (6 bases). This receptor was taken from a woman in her 30s with COVID-19, enrolled during active disease. The specimen sequenced was peripheral blood. The DNA for the CDR3 is TGCAGCGTGGCGAGGACAGAGTATGGCTACACCTTC. Translated: CSVARTEYGYTF.